This T cell receptor beta chain was sequenced during a study of beta chain features in type 1 diabetes. Expressed TCRB transcripts were sequenced because the entire RNA isolate underwent reverse transcription. The data were produced by immunoSEQ multiplex PCR, yet TCRdb's version contains in-frame clones alone and is incomplete. The sample includes 300,000 to 450,000 clones, 9.6% of them seen just once. A remark on this clone: What it recognizes is unknown. The same CDR3 is also encoded by other DNA sequences in this sample.

Germline assignment: CDR1 MDHEN and CDR2 SYDVKM. V shed 3 bases and J shed 1 base, with 6 bases lying between them. The CDR3 totals 13 residues. Broader study findings: Moderate yet significant TCRB CDR3 shortening was seen in Type 1 diabetes patients in all four CD4+ subsets.

This TCR derives from a man aged 30-40 years with type 1 diabetes. The sequenced sample was central memory CD4+ T cells from blood. This chain connects TRBV28 to TRBJ2-5; D gene uncertain. CDR3 sequence: CASSLSLQETQYF. CDR3 sequence (DNA): TGTGCCAGCAGTTTGTCCCTCCAAGAGACCCAGTACTTC.